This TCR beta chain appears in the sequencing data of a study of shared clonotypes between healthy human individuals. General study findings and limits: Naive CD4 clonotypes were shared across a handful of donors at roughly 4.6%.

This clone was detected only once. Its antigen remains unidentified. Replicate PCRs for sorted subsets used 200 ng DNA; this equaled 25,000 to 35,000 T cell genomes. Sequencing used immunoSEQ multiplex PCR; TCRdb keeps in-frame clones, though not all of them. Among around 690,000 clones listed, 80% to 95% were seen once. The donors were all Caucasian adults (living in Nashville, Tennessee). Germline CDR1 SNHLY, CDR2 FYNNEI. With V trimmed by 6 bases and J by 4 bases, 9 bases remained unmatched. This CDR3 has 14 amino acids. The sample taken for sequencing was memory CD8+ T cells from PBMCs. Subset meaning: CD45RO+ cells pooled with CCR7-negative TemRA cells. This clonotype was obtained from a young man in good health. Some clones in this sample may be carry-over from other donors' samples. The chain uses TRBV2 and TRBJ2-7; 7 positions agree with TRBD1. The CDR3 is CASRTRDSLYEQYF. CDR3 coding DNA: TGTGCCAGCAGGACCCGGGACAGTCTTTACGAGCAGTACTTC.